This TCR beta chain was sequenced in a study of PD-1 blockade in mismatch repair-deficient tumors. Study-wide background: All were previously treated, progressing patients with over 9 mismatch repair-deficient cancer types. Study-level findings and limits: Rapid post-treatment expansion, then contraction, generally preceding radiologic response, marked tumor-resident clones.

In the case of this clone: The antigen is undetermined.

Here immunoSEQ multiplex PCR was the method, and the copy in TCRdb shows in-frame clones only, minus some. The sample includes 80,000 to 100,000 clones, 81% of them seen just once. This CDR3 is built from 12 residues. CDR1 and CDR2 from the germline V gene are ENHRY and SYGVKD. Trimming removed 8 bases from V and 8 bases from J; junction bases left unmatched: 8. This sequence joins TRBV10-3 and TRBJ1-2, with 7 bases identical to TRBD1. Here the sequenced sample was peripheral blood, taken 12 weeks after starting pembrolizumab. The clonotype comes from an adult with mismatch repair-deficient cancer. The CDR3 DNA sequence: TGTGCCATCGGGGACAGAAGGTACGGCTACACCTTC. This gives the protein CAIGDRRYGYTF.